One T cell receptor (beta chain) is described in this entry. Its target is not known. Compared with germline, one end of the junction differs, possibly owing to a read error. These data are taken from a study of blood T cells in healthy people across ages. Germline CDR1 reads SEHNR; CDR2 reads FQNEAQ (reference sequence). The CDR3 runs 14 residues. The authors ran a second PCR of 7 to 11 cycles using a sample-barcoded 5' primer and a J-beta primer mix. TCRdb redid the calling of the 5' RACE reads with MiXCR, one entry per CDR3 protein. The sample shows approximately 800,000 distinct CDR3 sequences, 35% to 40% of them seen only once. Researchers collected about 10 milliliters of peripheral blood from every single donor. The study isolated at least 6 million PBMCs from each sample. Study-wide results and caveats: Naive T cell percentage and TCR beta diversity correlated strongly. For the donors, CMV status was unknown and possibly confounded expanded clonotype changes.

The gene calls are TRBV7-9 and TRBJ2-7, with 7 bases matching TRBD2. This receptor was taken from a man younger than 30 in good health. Material: blood. The CDR3 sequence is CANSVGTGGYEQYF. The CDR3 DNA sequence: TGTGCCAACAGCGTCGGGACGGGGGGCTACGAGCAGTACTTC.